The clone carrying this T cell receptor (beta chain) was detected only a few times. Trimming shortened V by 2 bases and J by 8 bases, and 10 bases separated the two germline ends. The CDR3 length is 13 residues. Germline V gives CDR1 SGHDT, CDR2 YYEEEE. The time point: pre-sensitization, week 0. Treatment meaning: therapeutic diphenylcyclopropenone sensitization with weekly scalp DPC. This sample was included in a study of human T cells and chemical hapten exposure. As the library was built, unique molecular identifiers were attached to individual cDNA molecules. TCRdb processed the RACE reads anew with MiXCR; each CDR3 protein has one entry. This sample has a few hundred thousand distinct CDR3 sequences, with approximately 5.8% found just once.

This clonotype was obtained from a woman aged 18-35 years with alopecia areata. Some clones in this sample may be carry-over from other donors' samples. The chain has TRBV5-6 and TRBJ1-4; the D gene is possibly TRBD1 (5 bases). The source was whole blood, collected in connection with sensitization to the hapten diphenylcyclopropenone (DPC). CDR3 sequence: CASSFQGREKLFF. DNA of the CDR3: TGTGCCAGCAGCTTCCAGGGCAGGGAAAAACTGTTTTTT.